Each of the 9 T cell receptor beta chains below was sequenced from the same sample in a study of shared clonotypes between healthy human individuals. Generated by immunoSEQ multiplex PCR, the TCRdb table keeps only in-frame clones and is missing some. The repertoire holds around 2,000,000 clones, with more than 85% as singletons. Naive-designated CD8 cells lacked CD45RO, were positively enriched for CCR7, and omitted terminally differentiated effector memory CD45RA+ cells. Sequenced sample: naive CD8+ T cells from PBMCs. The receptors were gathered from a man between 18 and 29 years old in good health. Some clones in this sample may be carry-over from other donors' samples.

The chain joins TRBV7-8 to TRBJ2-2; 11 nucleotides agree with TRBD2. Unmatched junction bases numbered 4, after V lost 1 base and J lost 6 bases. Germline CDR1 reads SGHVS; CDR2 reads FQNEAQ. The CDR3 runs to 16 residues. Here the CDR3 reads CASSLVAGGPAGELFF. The CDR3 DNA sequence: TGTGCCAGCAGCTTAGTAGCGGGAGGGCCCGCCGGGGAGCTGTTTTTT.

The chain couples TRBV28 to TRBJ2-3; D remains unclear. Germline V gene lookup returns CDR1 MDHEN and CDR2 SYDVKM. V lost 6 bases to trimming and J lost 3 bases, with 13 bases between them. The CDR3 consists of 14 residues. CDR3 protein: CASSFSALTDTQYF. The DNA for the CDR3 is TGTGCCAGCAGCTTTAGTGCATTAACAGATACGCAGTATTTT.

The V and J genes are TRBV7-9 and TRBJ2-5, with D possibly TRBD1 on 5 matching bases. CDR1 and CDR2 (germline): SEHNR, FQNEAQ (reference sequence). This CDR3 comprises 14 residues. V lost 5 bases and J 5 bases, leaving 15 bases between the germline ends. The CDR3 DNA reads as TGTGCCAGCAGCGGCGACAGCCCCGCGGAGACCCAGTACTTC. It translates to CASSGDSPAETQYF.

The CDR3 region has the DNA TGCAGCGTGTTAGGGACGGCTAACAAGGGGGACACTGAAGCTTTCTTT. It encodes CSVLGTANKGDTEAFF. The chain joins TRBV29-1 to TRBJ1-1, with D perhaps matching TRBD1 (6 bases). The CDR3 is 16 residues long. V lost 6 bases to trimming and J lost 3 bases, with 23 bases between them. Germline CDR1 is SQVTM and CDR2 is ANQGSEA.

The chain has TRBV6-5 and TRBJ2-7; 7 bases agree with TRBD2. The V gene end was trimmed by 2 bases and the J gene end by 6 bases; junction bases not matched to a gene: 4. The CDR3 is 13 amino acids. The germline V gene has CDR1 MNHEY and CDR2 SVGAGI. The CDR3 coding sequence is TGTGCCAGCAGTTACGGGGGGGGAGGCGAGCAGTACTTC. This encodes CASSYGGGGEQYF.

The CDR3 loop reads CASSFSGSPSYEQYF. As DNA, the CDR3 is TGTGCCAGCAGCTTTTCAGGGTCCCCCTCCTACGAGCAGTACTTC. V gene TRBV5-4 combines with J gene TRBJ2-7, with a tentative D call TRBD1 (5 bases). V lost 2 bases and J 0 bases, leaving 12 bases between the germline ends. Germline loops: CDR1 SGHNT, CDR2 YYREEE (reference sequence). This CDR3 spans 15 amino acids.

The chain employs TRBV4-3 and TRBJ1-1; unclear D gene. Germline-derived CDR1 and CDR2 are LGHNA and YSLEER. The germline V and J ends were trimmed by 0 bases and 1 base, with 12 bases remaining between them. The CDR3 contains 16 residues. CDR3 loop: CASSQDRRRSNTEAFF. CDR3 nucleotide sequence: TGCGCCAGCAGCCAAGATCGGAGGAGATCGAACACTGAAGCTTTCTTT.

The V gene is TRBV19, the J gene TRBJ2-4; D is perhaps TRBD1 or TRBD2 (6 bases each). The CDR3 runs to 14 residues. Trimming took 6 bases from V and 0 from J, leaving 9 bases between them. The germline CDR1 and CDR2 sequences are LNHDA and SQIVND (reference sequence). Here the CDR3 DNA reads TGTGCCAGTAGGGAGGGGGTAGCCAAAAACATTCAGTACTTC. Protein product: CASREGVAKNIQYF.

The chain is built from TRBV6-1 and TRBJ2-1; D is unresolved. The CDR3 is made up of 16 amino acids. With 1 base removed from V and 3 bases from J, the gap between germline ends came to 13 bases. The V gene's germline CDR1 is MNHNS and CDR2 SASEGT. CDR3 in amino acids: CASSEVIRRNYNEQFF. CDR3 DNA: TGTGCCAGCAGTGAAGTGATTAGAAGAAACTACAATGAGCAGTTCTTC.